The T cell receptor (beta chain) described here comes from a study of beta chain features in type 1 diabetes. The wider study: Examined across all samples were around 110 million sorted cells.

Study-level results: The study found moderately but significantly shorter TCRB CDR3s in all four CD4+ subsets of Type 1 diabetes patients. PCR might show a preference for shorter templates, equally across patients and controls. Patients' naive, central memory and regulatory TCRB repertoires appeared more alike than those of healthy donors.

Comment on this clone: Its cognate antigen is unknown.

Expressed TCRB transcripts were sequenced because the entire RNA isolate underwent reverse transcription. The data were produced by immunoSEQ multiplex PCR, yet TCRdb's version contains in-frame clones alone and is incomplete. The table records some 200,000 clones, 16% of them present only once. The source of this sequence is a young man with type 1 diabetes. Sequenced sample: naive CD4+ T cells from blood.

CDR3 DNA sequence: TGCGCCACTCAACAGGGAATAGGCGAGAACATTCAGTACTTC. Amino acid sequence: CATQQGIGENIQYF. The chain is built from TRBV4-1 and TRBJ2-4; possibly TRBD1 for D (6 bases). This CDR3 is built from 14 residues. The V end lost 10 bases, the J end lost 7 bases, and 20 bases lay between the germline ends. The germline gives CDR1 MGHRA, CDR2 YSYEKL.